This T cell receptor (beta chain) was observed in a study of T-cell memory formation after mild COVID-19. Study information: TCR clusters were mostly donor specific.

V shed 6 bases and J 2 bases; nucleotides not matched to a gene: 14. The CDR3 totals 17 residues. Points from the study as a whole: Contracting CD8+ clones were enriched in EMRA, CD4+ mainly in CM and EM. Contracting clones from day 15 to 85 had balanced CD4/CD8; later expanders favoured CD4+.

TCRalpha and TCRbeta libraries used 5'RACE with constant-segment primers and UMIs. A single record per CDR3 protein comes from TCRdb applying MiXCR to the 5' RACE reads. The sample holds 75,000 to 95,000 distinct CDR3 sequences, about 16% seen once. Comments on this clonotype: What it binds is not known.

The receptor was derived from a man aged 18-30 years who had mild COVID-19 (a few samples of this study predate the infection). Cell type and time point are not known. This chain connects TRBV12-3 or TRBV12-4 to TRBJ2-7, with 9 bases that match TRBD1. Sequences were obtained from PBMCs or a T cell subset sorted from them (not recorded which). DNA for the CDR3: TGTGCCAGCAGCCTGGGGCCCGGGACAGGGAGCACCTACGAGCAGTACTTC. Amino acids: CASSLGPGTGSTYEQYF.